Presented here are 11 T cell receptor beta chains from one specimen sequenced in a study of tumor-infiltrating lymphocytes in primary liver carcinoma. The study co-extracted DNA and RNA from approximately 20-30 mg of unsorted bulk tissue. Starting material of 500 ng total RNA yielded TCR beta cDNA via a constant-region primer. Investigators got TCR beta libraries out of three nested multiplex PCR rounds, done with slightly modified ARM-PCR. A C-beta reverse primer was combined with TRBV1-TRBV30 forward primers in the first two PCR rounds, and each round had approximately 9 cycles. TCRdb independently ran MiXCR on the multiplex PCR reads; one entry per CDR3 protein. The sample yields roughly 57,000 distinct CDR3 sequences, 70% to 85% seen once. Specimen: liver tumor tissue from sampling region 2. The subset was: tumor region T2, inferior pole. The receptors were sampled from a man aged 35-49 years with primary liver carcinoma and hepatitis B virus infection.

Details on this clonotype: Here the CDR3 omits its conserved ending phenylalanine or tryptophan, so a read error is the likely source. CDR3 amino acids: CASSLDSVAYSRGYTI. In nucleotides, the CDR3 is TGTGCCAGCAGCTTAGATTCGGTAGCCTATTCTCGAGGTTACACCATC. The chain joins TRBV11-2 to TRBJ1-2, with unresolved D. The ends were cut back, 0 bases at V and 11 bases at J, with 22 bases in the middle. Germline V gene data show CDR1 as SGHAT and CDR2 as FQNNGV. The CDR3 length is 16 residues.

The chain has TRBV12-3 or TRBV12-4 and TRBJ2-1; D unclear. This CDR3 region has 15 residues. Trimming stripped 1 base from V and 2 bases from J, with 9 bases between. CDR3 DNA sequence: TGTGCCAGCAGTTTAGGCACGGTACCCTACAATGAGCAGTTCTTC. Its translation: CASSLGTVPYNEQFF.

The sample holds a few counts of this clonotype. This may come from a read error, since a much larger clone is one base off. CDR3 in DNA: TGTGTCAGCAGCCGGGACAGGGACGTGGGCTACACCTTC. It codes for CVSSRDRDVGYTF. The chain carries TRBV7-9 and TRBJ1-2; TRBD1 matches 9 bases. This CDR3 has 13 amino acids. The germline CDR1 and CDR2 sequences are SEHNR and FQNEAQ (reference sequence).

This clonotype was detected only once. The V call is TRBV6-1, the J call TRBJ1-2; 8 bases fit TRBD1. This CDR3 region has 13 residues. J gave up 4 bases and V 6 bases, and 4 bases lay outside the gene matches. Germline V gene lookup returns CDR1 MNHNS and CDR2 SASEGT. The CDR3 sequence is CASRTGEAYGYTF. The CDR3, as DNA: TGTGCCAGCAGGACAGGGGAGGCCTATGGCTACACCTTC.

This clonotype appeared once. One end of the junction does not line up with germline, which may come from a read error. The V and J genes are TRBV4-1 and TRBJ2-1; maybe TRBD1 (6 bases). From germline, CDR1 is MGHRA and CDR2 YSYEKL. The CDR3 totals 10 residues. CDR3: CASSAGQHFF. CDR3 nucleotide sequence: TGCGCCAGCAGCGCCGGACAGCATTTCTTC.

Note on this clonotype: A much bigger clone sits one base away, suggesting this may be a read error. The chain couples TRBV11-3 to TRBJ2-1; D is unresolved. The CDR3 is 12 amino acids. Germline CDR1 and CDR2: SGHNT and YENEEA. The CDR3 sequence is CASSLSANEQSF. The CDR3 nucleotides are TGTGCCAGCAGCTTAAGTGCCAATGAGCAGTCCTTC.

As for this clonotype: An end of the junction differs from the germline gene, which may be a read error. The chain couples TRBV6-5 to TRBJ1-1, with D possibly matching TRBD1 (5 bases). The CDR3 is made up of 15 amino acids. The V gene's germline CDR1 is MNHEY and CDR2 SVGAGI. The CDR3 DNA reads as TGTGCAAGCAGTTACGGGGGACCGCCGAACACTGAAGCTTTCTTT. Residues: CASSYGGPPNTEAFF.

Regarding this clonotype: One junction end does not reproduce the germline sequence, and a read error may be involved. The gene calls are TRBV4-1 and TRBJ1-5, with no clear D. Germline CDR1 MGHRA, CDR2 YSYEKL. There are 15 residues in the CDR3. The CDR3: CASSQGRRPNQPQHF. The CDR3 DNA reads TGCGCCAGCAGCCAAGGGCGGAGGCCGAATCAACCCCAGCATTTT.

With respect to this clonotype: Because the CDR3 is missing its conserved closing phenylalanine or tryptophan, this is likely a read error. Because the CDR3's place on the DNA is in doubt, the DNA is left out and the CDR3 is given as listed by TCRdb. The rearrangement uses TRBV29-1 and TRBJ2-7; the table assigns TRBD1, which was not confirmed against the DNA. Per germline, CDR1 SQVTM and CDR2 ANQGSEA. 13 amino acids form the CDR3, both terminal residues included. The CDR3 loop reads CSVEDGRHDGRYL.

A few counts support this clonotype. The genes are TRBV6-5 and TRBJ2-3; 7 positions match TRBD1. The CDR3 spans 17 residues. V shed 2 bases, J shed 2 bases, and the junction held 10 bases outside the gene matches. Germline V gene sequence: CDR1 MNHEY, CDR2 SVGAGI. CDR3 in amino acids: CASSYGHIGGLTDTQYF. CDR3 bases: TGTGCCAGCAGTTACGGTCATATAGGGGGCCTCACAGATACGCAGTATTTT.

This clonotype was found once. A junction end diverges from the germline sequence, so it may reflect a read error. The chain joins TRBV29-1 to TRBJ2-7; a weak D match, TRBD1 (6 bases). The CDR3 spans 14 residues. Germline CDR1 and CDR2: SQVTM and ANQGSEA. CDR3 protein: CSVWTAQGSYEQHF. CDR3 in DNA: TGCAGCGTATGGACAGCCCAAGGCTCCTACGAGCAGCACTTC.